This TCR beta chain was obtained from a study of blood T cell repertoires in COVID-19. Study-wide context: Sample material is recorded as cDNA or gDNA derived from T cells, B-cell-depleted T cells, or PBMCs.

Per the original methods: Reference gene primers were amplified, and this amplification served to estimate nucleated cell counts. Measured with immunoSEQ multiplex PCR; TCRdb has only the in-frame clones, and not every one. The V and J calls and clone size were taken over from that table, and D and trimming were inferred from the DNA. The data show about 220,000 clones, roughly 85% seen once. The specimen was peripheral blood. This sequence was found in a woman of 80 years or more with acute or convalescent COVID-19.

CDR3 coding DNA: TGCGCCAGCAGCCAAGATGGCAGGGGGGGCACAGATACGCAGTATTTT. It translates to CASSQDGRGGTDTQYF. The chain joins TRBV4-1 to TRBJ2-3, with TRBD1 as a possible D gene (7 bases). The CDR3 length is 16 residues. Germline assignment: CDR1 MGHRA and CDR2 YSYEKL. V was clipped by 0 bases and J by 1 base, with 11 bases between them.